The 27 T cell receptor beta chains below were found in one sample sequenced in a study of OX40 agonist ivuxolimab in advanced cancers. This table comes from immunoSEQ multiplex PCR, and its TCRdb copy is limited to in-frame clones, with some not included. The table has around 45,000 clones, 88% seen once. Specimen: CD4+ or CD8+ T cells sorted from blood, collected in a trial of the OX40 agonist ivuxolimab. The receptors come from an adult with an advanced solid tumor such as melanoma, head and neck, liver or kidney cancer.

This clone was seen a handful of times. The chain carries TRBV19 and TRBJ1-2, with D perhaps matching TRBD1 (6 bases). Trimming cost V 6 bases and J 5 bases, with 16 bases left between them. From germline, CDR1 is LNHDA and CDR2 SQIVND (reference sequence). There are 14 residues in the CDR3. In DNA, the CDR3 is TGTGCCAGTAGAGAGACAGGCGGATCATATGGCTACACCTTC. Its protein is CASRETGGSYGYTF.

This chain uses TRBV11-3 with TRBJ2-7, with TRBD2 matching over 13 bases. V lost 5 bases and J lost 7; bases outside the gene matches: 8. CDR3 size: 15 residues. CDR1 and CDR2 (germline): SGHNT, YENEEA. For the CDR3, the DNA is TGTGCCAGCAGCCCCGGACTAGCGGGAGTGAGGGAGCAGTACTTC. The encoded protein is CASSPGLAGVREQYF.

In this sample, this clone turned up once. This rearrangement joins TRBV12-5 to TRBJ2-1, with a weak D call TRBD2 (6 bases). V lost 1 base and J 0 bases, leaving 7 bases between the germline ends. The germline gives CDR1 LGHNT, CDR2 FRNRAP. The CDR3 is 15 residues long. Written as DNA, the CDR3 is TGTGCTAGTGGTTTGGGGGACTTCTCCTACAATGAGCAGTTCTTC. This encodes CASGLGDFSYNEQFF.

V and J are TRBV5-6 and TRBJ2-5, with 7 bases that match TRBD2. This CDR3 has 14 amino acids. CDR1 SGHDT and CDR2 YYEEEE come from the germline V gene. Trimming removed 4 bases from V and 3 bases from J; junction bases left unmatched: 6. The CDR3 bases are TGTGCCAGCAGCACGCTAGCGGTAGAAGAGACCCAGTACTTC. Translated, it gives CASSTLAVEETQYF.

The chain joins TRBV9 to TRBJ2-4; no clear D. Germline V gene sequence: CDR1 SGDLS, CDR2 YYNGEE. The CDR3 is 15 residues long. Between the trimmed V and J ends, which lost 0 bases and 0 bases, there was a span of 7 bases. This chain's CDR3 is CASSVGAGAKNIQYF. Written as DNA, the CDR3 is TGTGCCAGCAGCGTAGGAGCAGGAGCCAAAAACATTCAGTACTTC.

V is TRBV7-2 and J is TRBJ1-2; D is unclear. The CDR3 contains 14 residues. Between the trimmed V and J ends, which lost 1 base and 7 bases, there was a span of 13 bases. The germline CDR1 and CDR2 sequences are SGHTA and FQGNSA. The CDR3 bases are TGTGCCAGCAGCTTAGATGCGGTGGGGAGTGGCTACACCTTC. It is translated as CASSLDAVGSGYTF.

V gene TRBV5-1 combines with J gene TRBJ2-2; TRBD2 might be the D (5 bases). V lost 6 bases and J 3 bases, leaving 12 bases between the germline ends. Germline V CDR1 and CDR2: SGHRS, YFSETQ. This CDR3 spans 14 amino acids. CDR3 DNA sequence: TGCGCCAGCACCCCGAGGGATGACACCGGGGAGCTGTTTTTT. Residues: CASTPRDDTGELFF.

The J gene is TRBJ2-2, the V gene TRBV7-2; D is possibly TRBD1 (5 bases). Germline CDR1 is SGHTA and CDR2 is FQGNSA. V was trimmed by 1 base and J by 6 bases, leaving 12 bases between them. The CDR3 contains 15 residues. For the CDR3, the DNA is TGTGCCAGCAGCTTAGGCAGGGCTCTATCCGGGGAGCTGTTTTTT. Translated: CASSLGRALSGELFF.

CDR3 region: CASSQAGRSYGYTF. The CDR3 DNA reads as TGCGCCAGCAGCCAAGCTGGACGGAGCTATGGCTACACCTTC. This chain uses TRBV4-3 with TRBJ1-2; no definite D call. CDR1 is LGHNA, CDR2 YSLEER, per germline. CDR3 length: 14 residues. Trimming cost V 1 base and J 4 bases, with 10 bases left between them.

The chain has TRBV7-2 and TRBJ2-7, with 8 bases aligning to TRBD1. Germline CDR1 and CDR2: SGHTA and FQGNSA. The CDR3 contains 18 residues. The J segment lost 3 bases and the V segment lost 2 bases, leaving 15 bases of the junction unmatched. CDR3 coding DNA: TGTGCCAGCAGCTTAAATACAGGGGGAACGGGGAGGATCTACGAGCAGTACTTC. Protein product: CASSLNTGGTGRIYEQYF. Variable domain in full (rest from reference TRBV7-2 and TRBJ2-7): GAGVSQSPSNKVTEKGKDVELRCDPISGHTALYWYRQSLGQGLEFLIYFQGNSAPDKSGLPSDRFSAERTGGSVSTLTIQRTQQEDSAVYLCASSLNTGGTGRIYEQYFGPGTRLTVT.

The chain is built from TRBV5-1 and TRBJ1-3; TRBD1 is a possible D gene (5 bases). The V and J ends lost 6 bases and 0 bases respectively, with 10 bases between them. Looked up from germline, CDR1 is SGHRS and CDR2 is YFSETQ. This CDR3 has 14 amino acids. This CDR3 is CASTWGNSGNTIYF. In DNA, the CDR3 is TGCGCCAGCACCTGGGGCAACTCTGGAAACACCATATATTTT.

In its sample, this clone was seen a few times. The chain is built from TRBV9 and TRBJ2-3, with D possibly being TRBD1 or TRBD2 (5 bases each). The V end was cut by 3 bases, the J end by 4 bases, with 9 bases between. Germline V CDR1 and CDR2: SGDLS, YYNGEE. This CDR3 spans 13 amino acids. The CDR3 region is CASSALGADTQYF. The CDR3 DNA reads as TGTGCCAGCAGCGCACTAGGGGCAGATACGCAGTATTTT.

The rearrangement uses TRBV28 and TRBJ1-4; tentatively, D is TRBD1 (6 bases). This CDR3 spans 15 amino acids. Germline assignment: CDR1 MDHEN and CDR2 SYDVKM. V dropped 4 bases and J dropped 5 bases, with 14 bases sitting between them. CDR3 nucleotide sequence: TGTGCCAGCAGTTCAATACAGGGTAGGAATGAAAAACTGTTTTTT. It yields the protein CASSSIQGRNEKLFF.

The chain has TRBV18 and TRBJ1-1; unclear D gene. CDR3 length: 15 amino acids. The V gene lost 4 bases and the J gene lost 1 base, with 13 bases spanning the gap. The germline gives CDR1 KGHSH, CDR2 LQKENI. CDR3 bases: TGTGCCAGCTCACGCCCCCCCGGCCCGAACACTGAAGCTTTCTTT. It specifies CASSRPPGPNTEAFF.

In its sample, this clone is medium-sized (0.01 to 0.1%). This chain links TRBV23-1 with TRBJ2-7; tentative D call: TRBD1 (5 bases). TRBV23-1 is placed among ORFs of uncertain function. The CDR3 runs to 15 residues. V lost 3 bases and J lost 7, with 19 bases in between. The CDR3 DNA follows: TGCGCCAGCAGTCAGCAGAGCAGGGCCTCTCGGGAGCAGTACTTC. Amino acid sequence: CASSQQSRASREQYF.

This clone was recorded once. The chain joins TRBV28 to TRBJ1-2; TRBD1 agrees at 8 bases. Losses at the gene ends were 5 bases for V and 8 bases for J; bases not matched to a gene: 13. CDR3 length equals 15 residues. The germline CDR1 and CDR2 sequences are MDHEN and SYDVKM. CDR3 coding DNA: TGTGCCAGCAGTCGCCCAGTGGGGACAGGTTTAGGCTACACCTTC. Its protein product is CASSRPVGTGLGYTF.

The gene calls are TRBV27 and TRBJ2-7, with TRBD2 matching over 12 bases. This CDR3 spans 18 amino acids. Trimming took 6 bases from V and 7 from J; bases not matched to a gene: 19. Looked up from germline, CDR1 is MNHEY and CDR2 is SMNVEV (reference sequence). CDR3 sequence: CASSRLAGVYGTPGEQYF. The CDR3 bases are TGTGCCAGCAGCCGACTAGCGGGAGTCTACGGGACACCGGGGGAGCAGTACTTC.

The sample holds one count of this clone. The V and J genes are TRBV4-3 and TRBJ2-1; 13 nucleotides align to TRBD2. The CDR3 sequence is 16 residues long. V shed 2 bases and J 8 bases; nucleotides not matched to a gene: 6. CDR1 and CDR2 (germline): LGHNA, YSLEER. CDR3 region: CASSQSGLAGAYEQFF. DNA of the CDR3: TGCGCCAGCAGCCAATCCGGACTAGCGGGAGCGTATGAGCAGTTCTTC.

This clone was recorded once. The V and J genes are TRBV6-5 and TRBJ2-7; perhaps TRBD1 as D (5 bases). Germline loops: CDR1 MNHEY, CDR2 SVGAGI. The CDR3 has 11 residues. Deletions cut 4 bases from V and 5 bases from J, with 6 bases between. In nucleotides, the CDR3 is TGTGCCAGCAGTTCCAGGGACGAGCAGTACTTC. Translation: CASSSRDEQYF.

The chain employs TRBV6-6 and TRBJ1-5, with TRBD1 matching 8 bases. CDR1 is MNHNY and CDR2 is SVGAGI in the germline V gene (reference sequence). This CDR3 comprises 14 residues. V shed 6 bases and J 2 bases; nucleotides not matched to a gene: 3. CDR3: CASRLTGGNQPQHF. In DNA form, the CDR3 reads TGTGCCAGCAGGTTGACAGGGGGCAATCAGCCCCAGCATTTT.

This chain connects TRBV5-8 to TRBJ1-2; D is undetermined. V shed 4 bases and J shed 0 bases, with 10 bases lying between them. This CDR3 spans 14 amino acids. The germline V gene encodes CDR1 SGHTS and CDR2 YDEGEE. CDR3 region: CASSPRGANYGYTF. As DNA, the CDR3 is TGTGCCAGCAGCCCCCGGGGAGCTAACTATGGCTACACCTTC.

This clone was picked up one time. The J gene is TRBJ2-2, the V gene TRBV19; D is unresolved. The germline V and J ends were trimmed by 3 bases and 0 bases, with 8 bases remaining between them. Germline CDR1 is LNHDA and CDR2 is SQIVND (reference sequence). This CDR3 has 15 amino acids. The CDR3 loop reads CASSITDANTGELFF. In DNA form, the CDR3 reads TGTGCCAGTAGTATCACGGACGCGAACACCGGGGAGCTGTTTTTT.

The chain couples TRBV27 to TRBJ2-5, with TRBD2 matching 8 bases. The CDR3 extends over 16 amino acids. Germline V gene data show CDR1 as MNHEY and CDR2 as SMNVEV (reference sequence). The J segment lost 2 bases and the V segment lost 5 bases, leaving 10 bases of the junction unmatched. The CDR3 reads CASSPRLASFQETQYF. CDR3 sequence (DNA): TGTGCCAGCAGTCCGCGACTAGCGAGTTTTCAAGAGACCCAGTACTTC.

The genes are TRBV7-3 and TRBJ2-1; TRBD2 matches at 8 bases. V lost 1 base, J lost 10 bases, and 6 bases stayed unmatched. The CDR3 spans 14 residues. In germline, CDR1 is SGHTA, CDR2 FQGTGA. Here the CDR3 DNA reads TGTGCCAGCAGCTTAAGAGCGGGAGTAGACGAGCAGTTCTTC. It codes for CASSLRAGVDEQFF.

The CDR3: CASSFAGVTYEQYF. DNA for the CDR3: TGTGCCAGCAGTTTTGCGGGAGTGACCTACGAGCAGTACTTC. The chain has TRBV28 and TRBJ2-7; 7 nucleotides align to TRBD2. Germline V gene lookup returns CDR1 MDHEN and CDR2 SYDVKM. CDR3 size: 14 residues. V lost 3 bases and J lost 2; bases outside the gene matches: 4.

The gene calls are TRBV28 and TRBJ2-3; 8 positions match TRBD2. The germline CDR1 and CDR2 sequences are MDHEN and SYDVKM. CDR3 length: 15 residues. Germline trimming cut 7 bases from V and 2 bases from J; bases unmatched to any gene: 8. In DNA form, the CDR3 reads TGTGCCAGCATATTTCCGGGAGGGTCCACAGATACGCAGTATTTT. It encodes CASIFPGGSTDTQYF. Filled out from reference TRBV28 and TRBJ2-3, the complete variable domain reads DVKVTQSSRYLVKRTGEKVFLECVQDMDHENMFWYRQDPGLGLRLIYFSYDVKMKEKGDIPEGYSVSREKKERFSLILESASTNQTSMYLCASIFPGGSTDTQYFGPGTRLTVL.

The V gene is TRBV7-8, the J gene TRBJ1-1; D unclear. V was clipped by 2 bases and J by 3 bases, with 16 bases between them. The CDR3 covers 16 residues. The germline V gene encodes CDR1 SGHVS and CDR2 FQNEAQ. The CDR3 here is CASSLLPKKGYTEAFF. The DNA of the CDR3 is TGTGCCAGCAGCTTATTGCCCAAGAAAGGGTACACTGAAGCTTTCTTT.